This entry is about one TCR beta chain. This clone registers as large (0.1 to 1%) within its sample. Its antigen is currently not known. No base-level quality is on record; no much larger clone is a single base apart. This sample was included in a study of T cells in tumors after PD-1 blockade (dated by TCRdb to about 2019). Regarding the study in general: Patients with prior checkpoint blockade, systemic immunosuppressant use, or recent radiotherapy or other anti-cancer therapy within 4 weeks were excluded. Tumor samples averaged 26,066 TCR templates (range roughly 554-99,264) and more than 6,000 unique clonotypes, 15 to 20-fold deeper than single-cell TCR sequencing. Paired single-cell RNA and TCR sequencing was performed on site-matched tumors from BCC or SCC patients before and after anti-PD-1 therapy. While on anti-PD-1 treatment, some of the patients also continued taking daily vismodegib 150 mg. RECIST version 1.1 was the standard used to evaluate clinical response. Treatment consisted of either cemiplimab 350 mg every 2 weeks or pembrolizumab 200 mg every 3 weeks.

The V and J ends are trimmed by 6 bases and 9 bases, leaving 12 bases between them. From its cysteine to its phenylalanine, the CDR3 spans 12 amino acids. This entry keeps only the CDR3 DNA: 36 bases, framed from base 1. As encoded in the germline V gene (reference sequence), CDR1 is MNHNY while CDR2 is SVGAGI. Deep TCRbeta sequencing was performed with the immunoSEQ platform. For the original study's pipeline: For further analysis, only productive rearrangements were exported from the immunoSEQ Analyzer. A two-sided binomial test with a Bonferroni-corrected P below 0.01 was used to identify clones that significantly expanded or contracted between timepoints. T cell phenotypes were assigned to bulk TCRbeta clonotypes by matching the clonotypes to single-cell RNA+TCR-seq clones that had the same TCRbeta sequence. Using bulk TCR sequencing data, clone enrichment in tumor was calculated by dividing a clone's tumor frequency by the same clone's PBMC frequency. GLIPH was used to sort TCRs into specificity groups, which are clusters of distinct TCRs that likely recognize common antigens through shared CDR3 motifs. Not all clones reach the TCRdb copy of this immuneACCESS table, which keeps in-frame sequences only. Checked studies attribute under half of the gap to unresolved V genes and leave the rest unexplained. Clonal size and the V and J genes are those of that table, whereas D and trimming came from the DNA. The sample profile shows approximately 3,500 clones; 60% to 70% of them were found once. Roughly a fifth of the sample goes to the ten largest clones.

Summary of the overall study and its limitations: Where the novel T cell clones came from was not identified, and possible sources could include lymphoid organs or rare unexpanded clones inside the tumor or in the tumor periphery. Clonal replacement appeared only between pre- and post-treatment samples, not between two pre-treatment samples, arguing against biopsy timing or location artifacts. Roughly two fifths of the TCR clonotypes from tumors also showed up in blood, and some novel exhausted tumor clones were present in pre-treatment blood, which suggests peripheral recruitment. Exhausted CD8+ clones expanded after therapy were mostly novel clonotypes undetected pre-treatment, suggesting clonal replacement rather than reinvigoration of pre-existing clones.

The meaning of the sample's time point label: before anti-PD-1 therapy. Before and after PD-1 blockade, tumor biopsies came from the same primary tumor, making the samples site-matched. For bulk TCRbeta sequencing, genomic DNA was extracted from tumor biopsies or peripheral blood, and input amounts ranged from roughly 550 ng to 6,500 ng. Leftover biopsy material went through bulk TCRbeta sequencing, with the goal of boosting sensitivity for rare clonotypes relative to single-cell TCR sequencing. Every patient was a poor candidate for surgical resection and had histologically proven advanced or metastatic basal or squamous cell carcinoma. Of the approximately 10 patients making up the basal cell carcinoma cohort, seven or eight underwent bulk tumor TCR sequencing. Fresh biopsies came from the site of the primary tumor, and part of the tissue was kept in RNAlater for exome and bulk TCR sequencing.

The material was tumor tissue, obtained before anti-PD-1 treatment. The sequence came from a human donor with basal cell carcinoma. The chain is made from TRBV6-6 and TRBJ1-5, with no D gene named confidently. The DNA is TGTGCCAGCAGCTCCATGGGAGGGCCCCAGCATTTT. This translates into CASSSMGGPQHF.